This passage covers 21 T cell receptor beta chains from one sample sequenced in a study of T cells in Graves' hyperthyroidism and ophthalmopathy. RNA transcripts yielded amplified TCR beta CDR3 regions. RT-PCR in the first round (using the HTBI primer set) targeted the TCR CDR3. TCRdb re-called the multiplex PCR reads through MiXCR, storing one row per CDR3 protein. The sample holds nearly 750,000 distinct CDR3 sequences, roughly 32% seen once. Specimen: blood. These receptors were collected from a middle-aged woman with Graves' hyperthyroidism.

The V call is TRBV11-2, the J call TRBJ1-1, with D perhaps matching TRBD1 (6 bases). The CDR3 is made up of 15 amino acids. Looked up from germline, CDR1 is SGHAT and CDR2 is FQNNGV. Between the trimmed V and J ends, which lost 0 bases and 1 base, there was a span of 9 bases. The CDR3 region is CASSLETGENTEAFF. CDR3 DNA: TGTGCCAGCAGCTTAGAGACAGGCGAGAACACTGAAGCTTTCTTT.

This clonotype has ten or more counts. The chain carries TRBV12-3 or TRBV12-4 and TRBJ2-5; D gene unclear. The CDR3 covers 13 residues. V dropped 2 bases and J dropped 5 bases, with 9 bases sitting between them. CDR3 region: CASSLTQQETQYF. CDR3 nucleotides: TGTGCCAGCAGTTTAACCCAACAGGAGACCCAGTACTTC.

This clonotype was counted at least ten times. The V call is TRBV19, the J call TRBJ1-1, with a tentative D call TRBD1 (6 bases). V was cut by 8 bases and J by 0 bases, with 13 bases left in between. CDR1 is LNHDA and CDR2 is SQIVND in the germline V gene (reference sequence). The CDR3 length is 14 residues. CDR3 in amino acids: CASFDRRMNTEAFF. CDR3 DNA: TGTGCCAGTTTTGACAGGAGAATGAACACTGAAGCTTTCTTT.

The chain combines TRBV7-8 with TRBJ2-2; D gene uncertain. Germline values: CDR1 SGHVS, CDR2 FQNEAQ. The germline V and J ends were trimmed by 9 bases and 3 bases, with 8 bases remaining between them. The length of the CDR3 is 12 residues. CDR3 nucleotides: TGTGCCAGTGATAGAGACACCGGGGAGCTGTTTTTT. Translated, it gives CASDRDTGELFF.

This chain connects TRBV2 to TRBJ2-3; D ambiguous. The V gene's germline CDR1 is SNHLY and CDR2 FYNNEI. The CDR3 length is 15 residues. The V end was cut by 3 bases, the J end by 0 bases, with 10 bases between. CDR3 sequence reads: CASSEWESSTDTQYF. The CDR3, as DNA: TGTGCCAGCAGTGAGTGGGAATCTAGCACAGATACGCAGTATTTT.

The chain combines TRBV20-1 with TRBJ1-6; a possible D gene is TRBD1 (5 bases). This CDR3 spans 14 amino acids. CDR1 and CDR2 from the germline V gene are DFQATT and SNEGSKA (reference sequence). Trimming shortened V by 6 bases and J by 8 bases, and 17 bases separated the two germline ends. The CDR3 sequence is CSATSGFVDSPLHF. CDR3 sequence (DNA): TGCAGTGCAACATCAGGGTTTGTTGATTCACCCCTCCACTTT.

The rearrangement joins TRBV19 to TRBJ1-4; unclear D gene. V was clipped by 8 bases and J by 0 bases, with 19 bases between them. The germline CDR1 and CDR2 sequences are LNHDA and SQIVND (reference sequence). This CDR3 is built from 17 residues. The CDR3 sequence: CASGEGSHPATNEKLFF. CDR3 nucleotide sequence: TGTGCCAGTGGGGAGGGAAGCCACCCTGCAACTAATGAAAAACTGTTTTTT.

The table lists this clonotype with a few counts. The rearrangement uses TRBV3-1 and TRBJ2-5; 8 nucleotides agree with TRBD1. Germline V gene data show CDR1 as LGHDT and CDR2 as YNNKEL (reference sequence). Trimming cost V 1 base and J 5 bases; bases outside gene matches: 3. CDR3 length: 14 amino acids. CDR3 bases: TGTGCCAGCAGCCAAGGACAGGGGACGGAGACCCAGTACTTC. Residues: CASSQGQGTETQYF.

This clonotype came up many times. An end of the junction differs from the germline gene, which may be a read error. The chain combines TRBV7-9 with TRBJ1-6, with D perhaps matching TRBD1 (6 bases). This CDR3 is 14 amino acids long. Germline V gives CDR1 SEHNR, CDR2 FQNEAQ (reference sequence). CDR3 sequence (DNA): TGTGCCGGCAGCTCCCGGGACACGGATTCACCCCTCCACTTT. Its translation: CAGSSRDTDSPLHF.

This sequence joins TRBV6-1 and TRBJ2-5, with 8 bases identical to TRBD2. After removal of 6 bases from V and 4 bases from J, the junction contained 7 bases not matched to a gene. In germline, CDR1 is MNHNS, CDR2 SASEGT. The CDR3 has 14 residues. The CDR3 DNA reads TGTGCCAGCAGCTCGGGGGGGCCCCGAGAGACCCAGTACTTC. Translation gives CASSSGGPRETQYF.

The chain recombines TRBV7-2 with TRBJ1-6; 9 nucleotides line up with TRBD1. V gave up 2 bases and J gave up 4 bases; unmatched junction bases: 6. This CDR3 comprises 17 residues. Germline assignment: CDR1 SGHTA and CDR2 FQGNSA. CDR3 nucleotide sequence: TGTGCCAGCAGCTTAAGGGGACAGGGTAGATATAATTCACCCCTCCACTTT. It translates to CASSLRGQGRYNSPLHF. Based on the CDR3 plus reference TRBV7-2 and TRBJ1-6, the full variable domain is GAGVSQSPSNKVTEKGKDVELRCDPISGHTALYWYRQSLGQGLEFLIYFQGNSAPDKSGLPSDRFSAERTGGSVSTLTIQRTQQEDSAVYLCASSLRGQGRYNSPLHFGNGTRLTVT.

This chain uses TRBV29-1 with TRBJ2-7; 7 nucleotides align to TRBD1. The V gene's germline CDR1 is SQVTM and CDR2 ANQGSEA. Trimming cost V 8 bases and J 2 bases; bases outside gene matches: 12. The CDR3 is made up of 14 amino acids. This CDR3 is CSSYPRDSTYEQYF. CDR3 DNA sequence: TGCAGCAGTTATCCCCGGGACAGCACCTACGAGCAGTACTTC.

The sample holds a few counts of this clonotype. This chain connects TRBV11-2 to TRBJ1-6; a weak D match, TRBD1 (6 bases). Germline lookup yields CDR1 SGHAT and CDR2 FQNNGV. The CDR3 sequence is 16 residues long. The germline V and J ends were trimmed by 5 bases and 7 bases, with 18 bases remaining between them. The CDR3 region has the DNA TGTGCCAGCAGCATCCTTCCCGGGACAAACAATTCACCCCTCCACTTT. This sequence encodes CASSILPGTNNSPLHF.

This clonotype was found once. This may be a read error: a much more frequent sequence differs by one nucleotide. The V gene is TRBV7-9, the J gene TRBJ2-5, with D possibly called TRBD1 or TRBD2 (6 bases each). This CDR3 spans 14 amino acids. CDR1 and CDR2 (germline): SEHNR, FQNEAQ (reference sequence). DNA for the CDR3: TGTGCCAGCAGCGTAGGGGGAGGACAAGGGACCCAGTACTTC. Its translation: CASSVGGGQGTQYF.

Remarks on this clonotype: Compared with germline, one end of the junction differs, possibly owing to a read error. CDR3 region: CASSLGATEACF. The CDR3 DNA sequence: TGTGCCAGTAGCTTAGGGGCCACTGAAGCTTGCTTT. The chain is built from TRBV7-9 and TRBJ1-1; a possible D gene is TRBD1 (5 bases). The CDR3 is 12 residues long. CDR1 is SEHNR and CDR2 is FQNEAQ in the germline V gene (reference sequence).

This clonotype occurred many times. This chain connects TRBV7-8 to TRBJ1-2, with 9 bases aligning to TRBD1. The CDR3 is 13 residues long. Germline assignment: CDR1 SGHVS and CDR2 FQNEAQ. Trimming cost V 3 bases and J 10 bases; bases outside gene matches: 6. CDR3 residues: CASSFDRDRAYTF. In DNA form, the CDR3 reads TGTGCCAGCAGCTTCGACCGGGACAGGGCCTACACCTTC. Combining the CDR3 with reference TRBV7-8 and TRBJ1-2 gives the whole variable domain GAGVSQSPRYKVAKRGQDVALRCDPISGHVSLFWYQQALGQGPEFLTYFQNEAQLDKSGLPSDRFFAERPEGSVSTLKIQRTQQEDSAVYLCASSFDRDRAYTFGSGTRLTVV.

The V and J genes are TRBV5-1 and TRBJ2-5; D is perhaps TRBD2 (5 bases). Trimming cost V 2 bases and J 0 bases, with 14 bases left between them. The CDR3 is 16 residues long. CDR1 and CDR2 from the germline V gene are SGHRS and YFSETQ. The CDR3 loop reads CASSFTGNRYQETQYF. DNA of the CDR3: TGCGCCAGCAGCTTCACCGGGAACCGGTACCAAGAGACCCAGTACTTC.

This clonotype came up a few times. V and J are TRBV3-1 and TRBJ2-7, with D tentatively TRBD1 (6 bases). The V end lost 4 bases, the J end lost 3 bases, and 10 bases lay between the germline ends. Germline CDR1 and CDR2: LGHDT and YNNKEL (reference sequence). The CDR3 is 13 amino acids. The chain's CDR3 is CASSRNRDYEQYF. As DNA, the CDR3 is TGTGCCAGCAGCCGAAACAGGGACTACGAGCAGTACTTC.

This clonotype was found a few times. The chain combines TRBV4-3 with TRBJ1-5; D may be TRBD1 (5 bases). Trimming stripped 4 bases from V and 6 bases from J, with 19 bases between. The CDR3 runs 16 residues. Germline V gene lookup returns CDR1 LGHNA and CDR2 YSLEER. DNA for the CDR3: TGCGCCAGCAGCCCCGAGGTAGGCAGGGTCGTTCAGCCCCAGCATTTT. Its protein product is CASSPEVGRVVQPQHF.

This clonotype was observed at least ten times. The rearrangement links TRBV7-9 to TRBJ2-5; D possibly matches TRBD1 or TRBD2 (6 bases each). The CDR3 runs to 14 residues. Germline loops: CDR1 SEHNR, CDR2 FQNEAQ (reference sequence). The germline V and J ends were trimmed by 5 bases and 2 bases, with 12 bases remaining between them. CDR3 amino acids: CASSPRGAQETQYF. The CDR3 DNA is TGTGCCAGCAGCCCTAGGGGGGCACAAGAGACCCAGTACTTC.

The chain combines TRBV20-1 with TRBJ2-1; D is unclear. With the DNA end fitting TRBJ2-7 better, the J assignment may be wrong. The CDR3 spans 11 residues. CDR1 is DFQATT and CDR2 is SNEGSKA in the germline V gene (reference sequence). CDR3 in DNA: TGCAGTGCTGTCTTCCGCAATGAGCAGTACTTC. Its translation: CSAVFRNEQYF.